This TCR beta chain emerged from a study of T cells in Graves' hyperthyroidism and ophthalmopathy. This clonotype was counted many times. No antigen is known for it. General observations from the study: Most expanded thyroid clonotypes above 0.001 recurred in blood.

What was amplified from RNA transcripts were TCR beta CDR3 regions. Primed by the HTBI set, a first-round RT-PCR was run on the TCR CDR3. TCRdb re-called the multiplex PCR reads through MiXCR, storing one row per CDR3 protein. The sample consists of 640,000 or so distinct CDR3 sequences, 12% to 15% of them appearing once. Uncontrolled infection, other autoimmune disease, pregnancy or lactation disqualified patients from enrolment. The CDR3 is 15 residues long. V dropped 6 bases and J dropped 1 base, with 15 bases sitting between them. Looked up from germline, CDR1 is MDHEN and CDR2 is SYDVKM. V and J are TRBV28 and TRBJ1-1, with D possibly matching TRBD1 (6 bases). The receptor was derived from a woman under 30 with Graves' ophthalmopathy. Sequenced material: blood. The CDR3 loop reads CASSLWGGANTEAFF. CDR3 DNA sequence: TGTGCCAGCAGCCTATGGGGGGGGGCGAACACTGAAGCTTTCTTT.